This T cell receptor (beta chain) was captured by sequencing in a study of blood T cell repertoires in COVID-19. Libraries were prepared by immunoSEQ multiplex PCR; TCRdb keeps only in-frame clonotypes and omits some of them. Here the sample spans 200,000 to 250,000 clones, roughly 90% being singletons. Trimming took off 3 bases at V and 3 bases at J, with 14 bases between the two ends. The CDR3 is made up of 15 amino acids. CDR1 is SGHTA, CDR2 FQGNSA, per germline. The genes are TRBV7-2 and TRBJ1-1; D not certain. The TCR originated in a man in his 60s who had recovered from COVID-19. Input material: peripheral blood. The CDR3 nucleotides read TGTGCCAGCAGCTTGATGTCTAGGAGGGACACTGAAGCTTTCTTT. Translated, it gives CASSLMSRRDTEAFF.